The 16 T cell receptor beta chains reported below all come from one sample, sequenced in a study of identical twins. TCRdb re-derived calls from the 5' RACE reads in MiXCR, one entry per CDR3 protein. Of around 250,000 distinct CDR3 sequences listed, 9.5% to 15% were seen once; the top ten hold roughly 4.2%. The same data also contributed to another study, on yellow fever vaccine responses in identical twins.

Sequencing input: memory (CD45RO+) T cells sorted from blood. The receptors shown here come from a woman aged 18-29 years in good health.

This clonotype came up many times. The genes are TRBV5-8 and TRBJ1-2; weak D call: TRBD1 (5 bases). The CDR3 extends over 15 amino acids. The V gene's germline CDR1 is SGHTS and CDR2 YDEGEE. The V gene lost 2 bases and the J gene lost 0 bases, with 11 bases spanning the gap. The chain's CDR3 is CASSFGGKTNYGYTF. As DNA, the CDR3 is TGTGCCAGCAGCTTTGGGGGAAAAACTAACTATGGCTACACCTTC.

The rearrangement joins TRBV24-1 to TRBJ2-5; D is ambiguous. Trimming cost V 9 bases and J 0 bases, with 4 bases left between them. This CDR3 is built from 11 residues. Per germline, CDR1 KGHDR and CDR2 SFDVKD. CDR3 residues: CATAYQETQYF. CDR3 nucleotide sequence: TGTGCCACCGCCTACCAAGAGACCCAGTACTTC.

This clonotype was seen a handful of times. The chain is built from TRBV27 and TRBJ1-1; weak D call: TRBD1 (6 bases). The CDR3 sequence is 14 residues long. Germline CDR1 is MNHEY and CDR2 is SMNVEV (reference sequence). Trimming shortened V by 4 bases and J by 0 bases, and 9 bases separated the two germline ends. CDR3 coding DNA: TGTGCCAGCAGTTCGACAGGCGTGAACACTGAAGCTTTCTTT. Its protein product is CASSSTGVNTEAFF.

The rearrangement links TRBV6-1 to TRBJ2-2; D may be TRBD2 (7 bases). Trimming removed 6 bases at V and 2 bases at J, with 19 bases between. Germline V gives CDR1 MNHNS, CDR2 SASEGT. This CDR3 spans 17 amino acids. In DNA, the CDR3 is TGTGCCAGCAGGAGGAAGTGGGGGGGGGCAAACACCGGGGAGCTGTTTTTT. It yields the protein CASRRKWGGANTGELFF.

The chain has TRBV5-1 and TRBJ2-1; 12 bases align to TRBD2. Germline lookup yields CDR1 SGHRS and CDR2 YFSETQ. V lost 1 base, J lost 10 bases, and 9 bases stayed unmatched. This CDR3 contains 16 residues. The CDR3 is CASSLNLAGGPREQFF. The CDR3 nucleotides read TGCGCCAGCAGCTTGAACCTAGCGGGAGGGCCCCGGGAGCAGTTCTTC.

The chain carries TRBV5-6 and TRBJ1-4; D unresolved. CDR1 is SGHDT, CDR2 YYEEEE, per germline. V was pared by 4 bases and J by 8 bases, with 9 bases between. This CDR3 spans 12 amino acids. CDR3 amino acids: CASSRYMEKLFF. The CDR3 DNA sequence: TGTGCCAGCAGCCGCTACATGGAAAAACTGTTTTTT.

This clonotype came up many times. The CDR3 reads CASSRFDEKLFF. CDR3 bases: TGTGCCAGCAGCCGTTTCGATGAAAAACTGTTTTTT. This chain joins TRBV7-9 and TRBJ1-4; D gene unclear. Trimming shortened V by 5 bases and J by 6 bases, and 7 bases separated the two germline ends. This CDR3 is built from 12 residues. CDR1 and CDR2 (germline): SEHNR, FQNEAQ (reference sequence). Full variable domain (missing parts from reference TRBV7-9 and TRBJ1-4): DTGVSQNPRHKITKRGQNVTFRCDPISEHNRLYWYRQTLGQGPEFLTYFQNEAQLEKSRLLSDRFSAERPKGSFSTLEIQRTEQGDSAMYLCASSRFDEKLFFGSGTQLSVL.

This clonotype was seen ten or more times. The rearrangement uses TRBV7-9 and TRBJ2-3; D possibly uses TRBD1 or TRBD2 (5 bases each). CDR1 and CDR2 from the germline V gene are SEHNR and FQNEAQ (reference sequence). V dropped 0 bases and J dropped 3 bases, with 7 bases sitting between them. The CDR3 consists of 14 residues. CDR3 sequence reads: CASSLAGETDTQYF. In nucleotides, the CDR3 is TGTGCCAGCAGCTTAGCAGGGGAGACAGATACGCAGTATTTT.

The sample holds a few counts of this clonotype. An end of the junction does not agree with germline; a read error may underlie this. The chain combines TRBV15 with TRBJ2-3; TRBD1 is a possible D gene (5 bases). The length of the CDR3 is 15 residues. Per germline, CDR1 LNHNV and CDR2 YYDKDF (reference sequence). Here the CDR3 DNA reads TGTGCCACCAGCGGAGACAGTTCTAGCACAGATACGCAGTATTTT. Amino acid sequence: CATSGDSSSTDTQYF.

As to this clonotype: Mismatch with germline at one junction end may stem from a read error. This chain uses TRBV2 with TRBJ2-3; 14 bases fit TRBD2. This CDR3 has 18 residues. The germline V gene encodes CDR1 SNHLY and CDR2 FYNNEI. As DNA, the CDR3 is TGTACCAGCAGTCCGACTAGCGGGAGGGAAACCCCCACAGATACGCAGTATTTT. It translates to CTSSPTSGRETPTDTQYF.

This clonotype was recorded at least ten times. This rearrangement joins TRBV21-1 to TRBJ2-1. TRBV21-1 is a pseudogene segment. The CDR3 runs 12 residues. CDR3 bases: TGTGCCAGCAGCAAAGCTTACAATGAGCAGTTCTTC. Protein: CASSKAYNEQFF.

J is TRBJ2-3 and V is TRBV27; D unclear. V was trimmed by 1 base and J by 4 bases, leaving 12 bases between them. The CDR3 consists of 15 residues. Germline V gene sequence: CDR1 MNHEY, CDR2 SMNVEV (reference sequence). CDR3 nucleotide sequence: TGTGCCAGCAGTTTATGGGCGCAGCCGGCAGATACGCAGTATTTT. Amino acid sequence: CASSLWAQPADTQYF.

The rearrangement joins TRBV3-1 to TRBJ2-1; D unresolved. Germline V CDR1 and CDR2: LGHDT, YNNKEL (reference sequence). CDR3 length: 15 residues. The V gene lost 4 bases and the J gene lost 5 bases, with 15 bases spanning the gap. The CDR3 nucleotides read TGTGCCAGCAGCCTGCTAGTACGCCCCGACAATGAGCAGTTCTTC. Its translation is CASSLLVRPDNEQFF.

J is TRBJ2-7 and V is TRBV5-1; D is ambiguous. V lost 0 bases and J 6 bases, leaving 16 bases between the germline ends. The germline CDR1 and CDR2 sequences are SGHRS and YFSETQ. This CDR3 comprises 15 residues. CDR3 residues: CASSLGQDRLGEQYF. CDR3 nucleotides: TGCGCCAGCAGCTTGGGGCAAGACCGGTTAGGCGAGCAGTACTTC.

This chain joins TRBV5-1 and TRBJ2-2; TRBD1 agrees at 8 bases. CDR1 is SGHRS, CDR2 YFSETQ, per germline. J was trimmed by 6 bases and V by 1 base; bases with no gene match: 11. There are 17 residues in the CDR3. CDR3 residues: CASSLWSRQGSPGELFF. The CDR3 coding sequence is TGCGCCAGCAGCTTGTGGTCCCGACAGGGGAGTCCCGGGGAGCTGTTTTTT.

This clonotype was detected a few times. The V call is TRBV5-1, the J call TRBJ2-7; 9 bases fit TRBD1. CDR3 length: 15 residues. J lost 1 base, V lost 6 bases, and 8 bases had no gene match. Germline V CDR1 and CDR2: SGHRS, YFSETQ. This chain's CDR3 is CASTTQTGGSYEQYF. For the CDR3, the DNA is TGCGCCAGCACCACCCAGACAGGGGGTTCCTACGAGCAGTACTTC.